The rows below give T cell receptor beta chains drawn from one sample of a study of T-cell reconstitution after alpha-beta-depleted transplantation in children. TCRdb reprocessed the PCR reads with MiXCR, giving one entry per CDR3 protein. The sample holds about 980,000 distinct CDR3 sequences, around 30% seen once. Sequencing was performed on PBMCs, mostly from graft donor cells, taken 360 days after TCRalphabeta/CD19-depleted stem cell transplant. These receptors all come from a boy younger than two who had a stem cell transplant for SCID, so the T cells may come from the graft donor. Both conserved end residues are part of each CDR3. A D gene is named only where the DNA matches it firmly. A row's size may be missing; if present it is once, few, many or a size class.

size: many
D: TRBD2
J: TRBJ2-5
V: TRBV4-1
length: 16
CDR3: CASSPPGTTGGKIQYF
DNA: TGCGCCAGCAGCCCTCCGGGGACTACCGGGGGAAAGATCCAGTACTTC

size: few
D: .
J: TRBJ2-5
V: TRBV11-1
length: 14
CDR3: CASSPRDWGEAQYF
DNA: TGTGCCAGCAGCCCCCGGGACTGGGGTGAGGCCCAGTACTTC

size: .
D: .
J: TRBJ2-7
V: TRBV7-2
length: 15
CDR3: CASSLTLRGLYEQYF
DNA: TGTGCCAGCAGCTTAACCTTGCGGGGGCTCTACGAGCAGTACTTC

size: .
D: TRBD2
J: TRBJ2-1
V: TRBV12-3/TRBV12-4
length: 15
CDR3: CASSFASGGYNEQFF
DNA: TGTGCCAGCAGTTTCGCTAGCGGGGGCTACAATGAGCAGTTCTTC

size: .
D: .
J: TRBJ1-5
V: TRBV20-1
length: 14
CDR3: CSAITRAGNQPQHF
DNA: TGCAGTGCTATTACAAGGGCGGGCAATCAGCCCCAGCATTTT

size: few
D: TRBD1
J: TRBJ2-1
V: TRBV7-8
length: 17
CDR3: CASSHRQGVATGNEQFF
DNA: TGTGCCAGCAGCCATAGACAGGGGGTGGCTACTGGCAATGAGCAGTTCTTC

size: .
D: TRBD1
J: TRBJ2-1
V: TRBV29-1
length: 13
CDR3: CSAQGTAYNEQFF
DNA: TGCAGCGCCCAGGGGACAGCCTACAATGAGCAGTTCTTC

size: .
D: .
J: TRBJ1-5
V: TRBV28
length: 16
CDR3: CASSLGHREGNQPQHF
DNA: TGTGCCAGCAGTTTAGGTCACAGGGAGGGCAATCAGCCCCAGCATTTT

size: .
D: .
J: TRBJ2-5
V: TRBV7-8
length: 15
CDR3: CASSLGNRGGETQYF
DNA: TGTGCCAGCAGCTTAGGGAACAGGGGAGGCGAGACCCAGTACTTC

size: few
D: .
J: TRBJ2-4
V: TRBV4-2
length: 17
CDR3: CASSQEATILAKNIQYF
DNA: TGTGCCAGCAGCCAAGAGGCAACTATACTAGCCAAAAACATTCAGTACTTC